This T cell receptor beta chain was recovered during a study of blood T cell repertoires in COVID-19. At the level of the study: Samples taken during acute and convalescent COVID-19 were collected in the United States, Italy and Spain. In each case, the material was cDNA or gDNA derived from T cells, B-cell-depleted T cells, or PBMCs.

Authors' methods: The assay estimated nucleated cells by amplifying reference gene primers. Profiled with immunoSEQ multiplex PCR; TCRdb holds only in-frame clones, not every one. V and J calls and clone size are those listed in that table; D and trimming were worked out from the DNA. The table includes more than 100,000 clones, more than 75% detected once. The germline V gene encodes CDR1 SGHVS and CDR2 FQNEAQ. The CDR3 is made up of 13 amino acids. Trimming removed 3 bases from V and 2 bases from J, with 7 bases in between. Material: peripheral blood. The sequence came from a human donor in a cohort sampled during active COVID-19. This chain links TRBV7-8 with TRBJ1-1; D ambiguous. In nucleotides, the CDR3 is TGTGCCAGCAGCTTGCTGACAAACACTGAAGCTTTCTTT. It specifies CASSLLTNTEAFF.